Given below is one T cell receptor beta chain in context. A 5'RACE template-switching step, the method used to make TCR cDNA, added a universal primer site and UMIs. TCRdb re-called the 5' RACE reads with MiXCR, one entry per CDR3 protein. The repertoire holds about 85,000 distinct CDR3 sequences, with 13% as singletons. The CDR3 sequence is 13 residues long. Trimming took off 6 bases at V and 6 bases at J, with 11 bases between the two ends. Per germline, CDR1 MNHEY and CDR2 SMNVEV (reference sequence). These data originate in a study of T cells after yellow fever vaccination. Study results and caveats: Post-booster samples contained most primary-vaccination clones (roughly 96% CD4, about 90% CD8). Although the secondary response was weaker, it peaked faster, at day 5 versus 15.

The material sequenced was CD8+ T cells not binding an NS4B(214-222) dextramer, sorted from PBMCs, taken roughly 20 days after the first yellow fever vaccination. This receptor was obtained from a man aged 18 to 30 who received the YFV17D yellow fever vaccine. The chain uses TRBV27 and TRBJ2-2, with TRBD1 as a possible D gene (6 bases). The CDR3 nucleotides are TGTGCCAGCAGACCACAGGGCCCCGGGGAGCTGTTTTTT. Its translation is CASRPQGPGELFF.